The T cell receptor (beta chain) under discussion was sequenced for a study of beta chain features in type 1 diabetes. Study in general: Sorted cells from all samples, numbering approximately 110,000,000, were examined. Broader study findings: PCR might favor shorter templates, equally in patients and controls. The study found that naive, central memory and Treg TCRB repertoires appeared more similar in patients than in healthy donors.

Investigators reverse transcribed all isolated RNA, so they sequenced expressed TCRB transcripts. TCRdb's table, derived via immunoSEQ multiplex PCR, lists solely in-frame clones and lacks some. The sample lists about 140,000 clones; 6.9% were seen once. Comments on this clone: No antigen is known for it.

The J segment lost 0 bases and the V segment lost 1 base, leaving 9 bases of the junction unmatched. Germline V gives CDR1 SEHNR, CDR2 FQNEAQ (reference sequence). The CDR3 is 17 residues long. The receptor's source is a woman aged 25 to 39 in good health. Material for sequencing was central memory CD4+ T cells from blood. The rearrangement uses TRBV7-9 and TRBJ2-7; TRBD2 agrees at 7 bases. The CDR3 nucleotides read TGTGCCAGCAGCTTAGTTACGGGGGGATCCTACTCCTACGAGCAGTACTTC. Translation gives CASSLVTGGSYSYEQYF.